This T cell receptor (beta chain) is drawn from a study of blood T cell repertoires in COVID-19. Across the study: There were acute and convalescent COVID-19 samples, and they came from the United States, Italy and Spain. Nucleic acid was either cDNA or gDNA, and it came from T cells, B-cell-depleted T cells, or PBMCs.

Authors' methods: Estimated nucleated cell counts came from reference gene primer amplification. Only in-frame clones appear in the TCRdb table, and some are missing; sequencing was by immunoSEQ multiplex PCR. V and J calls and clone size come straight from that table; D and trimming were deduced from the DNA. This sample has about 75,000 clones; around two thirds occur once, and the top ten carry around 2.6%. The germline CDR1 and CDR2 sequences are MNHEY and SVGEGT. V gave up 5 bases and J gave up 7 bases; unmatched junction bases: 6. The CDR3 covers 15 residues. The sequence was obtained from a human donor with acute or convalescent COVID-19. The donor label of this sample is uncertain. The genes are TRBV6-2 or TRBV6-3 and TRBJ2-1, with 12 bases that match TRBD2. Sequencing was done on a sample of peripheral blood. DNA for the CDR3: TGTGCCAGCAGTGTCGGACTAGCGGGGCTTAATGAGCAGTTCTTC. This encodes CASSVGLAGLNEQFF.